This T cell receptor beta chain came from a study of T cells in Graves' hyperthyroidism and ophthalmopathy. The CDR3 regions of TCR beta were amplified from RNA transcripts. HTBI primers were employed in a first-round RT-PCR of the TCR CDR3. In TCRdb, the multiplex PCR reads were re-called with MiXCR into one record per CDR3 protein. In the table there are approximately 510,000 distinct CDR3 sequences, under 25% of which are singletons. The V gene lost 0 bases and the J gene lost 7 bases, with 22 bases spanning the gap. CDR1 is MNHEY and CDR2 is SVGEGT in the germline V gene. This CDR3 is built from 18 residues. Graves' hyperthyroidism showing no ophthalmopathy progression within 18 months was considered stable. Criteria for exclusion of patients were uncontrolled infection, other autoimmune disease, pregnancy or lactation. The authors obtained PBMCs from 10 ml of fresh peripheral blood.

This TCR was recovered from a young man with Graves' hyperthyroidism. The chain joins TRBV6-2 or TRBV6-3 to TRBJ1-5; perhaps TRBD1 as D (6 bases). Sequencing was carried out using blood. DNA of the CDR3: TGTGCCAGCAGTTACTCTAAAACCGGGACACTGCGCGAACAGCCCCAGCATTTT. It encodes CASSYSKTGTLREQPQHF.